The 24 T cell receptor beta chains reported below all come from one sample, sequenced in a study of blood T cell repertoires in COVID-19 (TCRdb year 2020). Library preparation employed the immunoSEQ multiplex PCR assay. TCRdb holds this immuneACCESS table with in-frame rearrangements only. Some clones are missing; in checked studies, unresolved V genes explain under half, and the rest has no known cause. Across this sample there are 300,000 to 350,000 clones, with over 80% seen only once. The top ten clones comprise around 6% of the sample. Sequencing input: peripheral blood. The receptors shown here come from a woman between 45 and 60 years old with COVID-19, enrolled during active disease.

This clone was detected only once. The J gene is TRBJ1-1, the V gene TRBV16; TRBD1 is a possible D gene (5 bases). Trimming removed 2 bases from V and 5 bases from J, with 9 bases in between. The CDR3 extends over 13 amino acids. Per germline, CDR1 KGHSY and CDR2 FQNENV. CDR3 residues: CASSQEQGTEAFF. The DNA of the CDR3 is TGTGCCAGCAGCCAAGAGCAGGGAACTGAAGCTTTCTTT.

CDR3 residues: CASGKGLAEGDEQFF. The CDR3 nucleotides read TGTGCTAGTGGAAAGGGACTAGCGGAGGGCGATGAGCAGTTCTTC. V is TRBV12-5 and J is TRBJ2-1, with 11 bases that match TRBD2. V lost 6 bases, J lost 8 bases, and 9 bases stayed unmatched. Germline V gene lookup returns CDR1 LGHNT and CDR2 FRNRAP. The CDR3 sequence is 15 residues long.

The V gene is TRBV3-1 (or the pseudogene TRBV3-2), the J gene TRBJ2-1, with D possibly matching TRBD2 (6 bases). V shed 1 base and J shed 5 bases, with 12 bases lying between them. The germline V gene has CDR1 LGHDT and CDR2 YNNKEL (reference sequence). The length of the CDR3 is 15 residues. CDR3 coding DNA: TGTGCCAGCAGCCAAGGACTAGTGGTTGACAATGAGCAGTTCTTC. This codes for CASSQGLVVDNEQFF.

This rearrangement joins TRBV27 to TRBJ2-1; 7 nucleotides match TRBD1. The germline V gene encodes CDR1 MNHEY and CDR2 SMNVEV (reference sequence). V gave up 5 bases and J gave up 4 bases; unmatched junction bases: 5. The CDR3 covers 14 residues. CDR3 bases: TGTGCCAGCAGTGGGGCAGGGGGTTACAATGAGCAGTTCTTC. This gives the protein CASSGAGGYNEQFF.

The CDR3 here is CASNEISNSGNTIYF. The CDR3 bases are TGTGCCAGTAACGAGATCTCGAACTCTGGAAACACCATATATTTT. V gene TRBV19 combines with J gene TRBJ1-3, with D unresolved. The germline CDR1 and CDR2 sequences are LNHDA and SQIVND (reference sequence). Trimming left V 7 bases short and J 0 bases short, with 13 bases between. CDR3 size: 15 residues.

V gene TRBV7-8 combines with J gene TRBJ1-2; 9 bases line up with TRBD1. After removal of 10 bases from V and 14 bases from J, the junction contained 17 bases not matched to a gene. CDR1 is SGHVS and CDR2 is FQNEAQ in the germline V gene. The CDR3 covers 13 residues. CDR3 coding DNA: TGTGCCATCGACGCCGGGACAGGGTTTTCATTTACCTTC. Its translation is CAIDAGTGFSFTF.

The chain joins TRBV19 to TRBJ1-2, with 9 nucleotides matching TRBD1. Trimming at V came to 7 bases and at J to 2 bases, leaving 5 bases not matched to a gene. The length of the CDR3 is 14 residues. CDR1 LNHDA and CDR2 SQIVND come from the germline V gene (reference sequence). The CDR3 region is CASKDRGSNYGYTF. The CDR3 region has the DNA TGTGCCAGTAAAGACAGGGGGTCGAACTATGGCTACACCTTC.

This clone was seen only a few times. V is TRBV13 and J is TRBJ1-1, with 11 bases aligning to TRBD1. Per the germline V gene, CDR1 is PRHDT and CDR2 is FYEKMQ (reference sequence). This CDR3 has 15 amino acids. Trimming took 5 bases from V and 5 from J; bases not matched to a gene: 7. The CDR3 bases are TGTGCCAGCAGCAGATCCGGGACAGGGGGAACTGAAGCTTTCTTT. This sequence encodes CASSRSGTGGTEAFF.

CDR3 sequence (DNA): TGTGCCAGCAAATCGGGTCCCGGGGGTACTGAAGCTTTCTTT. Translation gives CASKSGPGGTEAFF. The chain employs TRBV6-5 and TRBJ1-1; D possibly corresponds to TRBD1 (5 bases). Germline V lookup: CDR1 MNHEY, CDR2 SVGAGI. Trimming left V 7 bases short and J 5 bases short, with 17 bases between. The CDR3 is made up of 14 amino acids.

This clone has only one observation. The chain uses TRBV5-1 and TRBJ1-1; D gene ambiguous. The CDR3 contains 14 residues. The ends were cut back, 1 base at V and 1 base at J, with 8 bases in the middle. Germline V gene lookup returns CDR1 SGHRS and CDR2 YFSETQ. CDR3 amino acids: CASSLKPGNTEAFF. The CDR3, as DNA: TGCGCCAGCAGCTTGAAACCCGGGAACACTGAAGCTTTCTTT.

The V gene is TRBV7-9, the J gene TRBJ1-5; TRBD1 agrees at 7 bases. V lost 4 bases and J lost 6; bases outside the gene matches: 6. Germline CDR1 is SEHNR and CDR2 is FQNEAQ (reference sequence). CDR3 length: 14 amino acids. As DNA, the CDR3 is TGTGCCAGCAGCTCGACAGGGAAAGGTCAGCCCCAGCATTTT. It specifies CASSSTGKGQPQHF.

The rearrangement uses TRBV5-1 and TRBJ2-2; 7 bases are shared with TRBD1. Germline V CDR1 and CDR2: SGHRS, YFSETQ. The CDR3 runs to 14 residues. V gave up 9 bases and J gave up 4 bases; unmatched junction bases: 9. The DNA for the CDR3 is TGCGCCACCAAAAGGGACAGAGGCACCGGGGAGCTGTTTTTT. It codes for CATKRDRGTGELFF.

The chain has TRBV2 and TRBJ2-1; 12 bases agree with TRBD1. V trimming: 7 bases; J trimming: 8 bases; junction bases outside the gene matches: 9. The CDR3 is made up of 15 amino acids. The germline V gene encodes CDR1 SNHLY and CDR2 FYNNEI. CDR3 residues: CASIPWDRGLDEQFF. The CDR3 DNA sequence: TGTGCCAGCATTCCCTGGGACAGGGGGCTCGATGAGCAGTTCTTC.

This clone was found a few times. This sequence joins TRBV19 and TRBJ1-3; perhaps TRBD1 as D (5 bases). The CDR3 runs 15 residues. Trimming took off 6 bases at V and 3 bases at J, with 15 bases between the two ends. Germline V gives CDR1 LNHDA, CDR2 SQIVND (reference sequence). The CDR3 spells CASRDGDSFGNTIYF. The CDR3, as DNA: TGTGCCAGTAGAGACGGAGACAGTTTTGGAAACACCATATATTTT.

The chain employs TRBV30 and TRBJ2-2; TRBD1 might be the D (5 bases). The V end was cut by 2 bases, the J end by 5 bases, with 12 bases between. The germline V gene encodes CDR1 GTSNPN and CDR2 SVGIG (reference sequence). There are 14 residues in the CDR3. This chain's CDR3 is CAWSRQYLTGELFF. The DNA for the CDR3 is TGTGCCTGGAGTCGACAGTACCTTACCGGGGAGCTGTTTTTT.

The sample holds one count of this clone. This chain links TRBV10-2 with TRBJ2-7, with 8 bases identical to TRBD1. V shed 5 bases and J 5 bases; nucleotides not matched to a gene: 11. CDR1 is WSHSY, CDR2 SAAADI, per germline. The CDR3 covers 15 residues. The CDR3 DNA reads TGCGCCAGCAGTCTTCGTGGGACAGGCCGGAACGAGCAGTACTTC. The encoded protein is CASSLRGTGRNEQYF.

The chain recombines TRBV3-1 (or the pseudogene TRBV3-2) with TRBJ2-2; 8 bases align to TRBD1. Germline loops: CDR1 LGHDT, CDR2 YNNKEL (reference sequence). CDR3 length equals 15 residues. Trimming removed 6 bases from V and 2 bases from J; junction bases left unmatched: 5. The DNA of the CDR3 is TGTGCCAGCAGACCAACAGGGGGAAACACCGGGGAGCTGTTTTTT. Its translation: CASRPTGGNTGELFF.

The chain has TRBV6-1 and TRBJ2-1, with 9 bases fitting TRBD2. Germline-derived CDR1 and CDR2 are MNHNS and SASEGT. This CDR3 is built from 17 residues. Losses at the gene ends were 4 bases for V and 2 bases for J; bases not matched to a gene: 9. The CDR3 here is CASSALTSGGTYNEQFF. Here the CDR3 DNA reads TGTGCCAGCAGTGCCCTGACTAGCGGAGGGACCTACAATGAGCAGTTCTTC.

The genes are TRBV4-1 and TRBJ1-4, with 8 bases that match TRBD1. The CDR3 length is 15 residues. The V segment lost 0 bases and the J segment 6 bases; nucleotides outside the gene matches: 3. The V gene's germline CDR1 is MGHRA and CDR2 YSYEKL. The CDR3 nucleotides read TGCGCCAGCAGCCAAGAGGGACAGGAGGATGAAAAACTGTTTTTT. As protein: CASSQEGQEDEKLFF.

V gene TRBV2 combines with J gene TRBJ2-5, with D hard to call. Trimming took 6 bases from V and 7 from J, leaving 12 bases between them. CDR1 SNHLY and CDR2 FYNNEI come from the germline V gene. The CDR3 extends over 12 amino acids. In nucleotides, the CDR3 is TGTGCCAGCAGAATCGATCCCGGGACCCAGTACTTC. It is translated as CASRIDPGTQYF.

The CDR3 DNA is TGTGCCAGCAGCTTCCCGGGAGCAGCAGATACGCAGTATTTT. This encodes CASSFPGAADTQYF. J is TRBJ2-3 and V is TRBV7-9; D is perhaps TRBD2 (6 bases). The V end was cut by 3 bases, the J end by 4 bases, with 11 bases between. Germline V gene sequence: CDR1 SEHNR, CDR2 FQNEAQ (reference sequence). The CDR3 length is 14 residues.

The CDR3 is CASSLWGGEGNEQYF. The DNA of the CDR3 is TGTGCCAGCAGTTTATGGGGAGGGGAAGGTAACGAGCAGTACTTC. The V and J genes are TRBV27 and TRBJ2-7; TRBD2 matches 7 bases. CDR1 is MNHEY and CDR2 is SMNVEV in the germline V gene (reference sequence). V lost 1 base to trimming and J lost 5 bases; unmatched junction nucleotides: 8. CDR3 length: 15 amino acids.

V is TRBV2 and J is TRBJ2-7; D possibly corresponds to TRBD2 (6 bases). CDR3 length equals 13 residues. V was trimmed by 8 bases and J by 6 bases, leaving 17 bases between them. CDR1 and CDR2 from the germline V gene are SNHLY and FYNNEI. This CDR3 is CASQRASEREQYF. The CDR3, as DNA: TGTGCCAGCCAAAGGGCTAGCGAACGCGAGCAGTACTTC. Filled out from reference TRBV2 and TRBJ2-7, the complete variable domain reads EPEVTQTPSHQVTQMGQEVILRCVPISNHLYFYWYRQILGQKVEFLVSFYNNEISEKSEIFDDQFSVERPDGSNFTLKIRSTKLEDSAMYFCASQRASEREQYFGPGTRLTVT.

The chain uses TRBV5-1 and TRBJ1-2; 8 nucleotides line up with TRBD1. With 4 bases clipped from V and 4 bases from J, the junction kept 6 bases outside the gene matches. Germline-derived CDR1 and CDR2 are SGHRS and YFSETQ. The CDR3 extends over 14 amino acids. The CDR3 DNA reads as TGCGCCAGCAGCCCTAGGACAGGGACCTATGGCTACACCTTC. Its protein product is CASSPRTGTYGYTF.